Shown below are 2 T cell receptor beta chains from a single sample sequenced in a study of T cell responses to AZD1222 COVID-19 vaccine. This table comes from immunoSEQ multiplex PCR, and its TCRdb copy is limited to in-frame clones, with some not included. The sample shows about 110,000 clones, roughly nine tenths of them seen only once. Sample: peripheral blood, taken on day 0 of AZD1222 vaccination. The receptor set was obtained from an adult in good health.

This clone appeared once. The chain couples TRBV7-2 to TRBJ1-6; D is perhaps TRBD1 (6 bases). The CDR3 covers 16 residues. Per the germline V gene, CDR1 is SGHTA and CDR2 is FQGNSA. V lost 2 bases and J 10 bases, leaving 18 bases between the germline ends. The CDR3 DNA reads TGTGCCAGCAGCTTAAGGGGGAACCCGAGGGAGTCACCCCTCCACTTT. It encodes CASSLRGNPRESPLHF.

The rearrangement links TRBV6-1 to TRBJ2-1; D is unclear. The CDR3 extends over 14 amino acids. Germline V gene sequence: CDR1 MNHNS, CDR2 SASEGT. With 1 base removed from V and 5 bases from J, the gap between germline ends came to 9 bases. CDR3 amino acids: CASSEGEQHNEQFF. The DNA for the CDR3 is TGTGCCAGCAGTGAAGGGGAACAGCACAATGAGCAGTTCTTC.